The 28 T cell receptor beta chains reported below all come from one sample, sequenced in a study of cytomegalovirus exposure and HLA in healthy donors. With 60 Vbeta and 13 Jbeta primers, the PCR was carried out. TCRdb's copy holds only in-frame clones and misses some; the assay was immunoSEQ multiplex PCR. The sample contains 150,000 to 180,000 clones, 70% to 90% of which appear only once. The specimen sequenced was PBMCs. The receptors were gathered from a woman between 40 and 50 years old in good health and CMV-seropositive.

V gene TRBV7-2 combines with J gene TRBJ2-1, with 7 bases lining up with TRBD2. J lost 0 bases, V lost 6 bases, and 14 bases had no gene match. This CDR3 comprises 18 residues. CDR1 is SGHTA, CDR2 FQGNSA, per germline. The CDR3 loop is CASRRVFPGLNSYNEQFF. CDR3 in DNA: TGTGCCAGCAGGAGAGTCTTCCCGGGACTAAACTCCTACAATGAGCAGTTCTTC.

The chain uses TRBV11-2 and TRBJ2-5; D is unclear. The tail of the sequence fits TRBJ2-7 better, so the J call may be wrong. CDR1 is SGHAT and CDR2 is FQNNGV in the germline V gene. This CDR3 is 15 amino acids long. The CDR3 loop reads CASSLIAASNYEQYF. The CDR3 DNA is TGTGCCAGCAGCTTAATCGCGGCTAGTAACTACGAGCAGTACTTC.

The genes are TRBV19 and TRBJ1-2; tentative D call: TRBD1 (5 bases). CDR1 is LNHDA and CDR2 is SQIVND in the germline V gene (reference sequence). Trimming took 7 bases from V and 14 from J, leaving 23 bases between them. There are 13 residues in the CDR3. The CDR3 bases are TGTGCCAGTACCCAAAGGACAAGAGGCCAATTAACCTTC. This encodes CASTQRTRGQLTF.

This chain connects TRBV19 to TRBJ2-7; 7 nucleotides line up with TRBD1. The CDR3 is made up of 12 amino acids. Trimming took 10 bases from V and 5 from J; bases not matched to a gene: 8. Germline CDR1 is LNHDA and CDR2 is SQIVND (reference sequence). In DNA, the CDR3 is TGTGCCACTGCCGACAGGGCCGACGAGCAGTACTTC. Translated: CATADRADEQYF.

This clone appeared a single time. This chain links TRBV19 with TRBJ1-2, with a tentative D call TRBD1 (5 bases). The CDR3 is 14 amino acids. Trimming shortened V by 3 bases and J by 6 bases, and 14 bases separated the two germline ends. Per the germline V gene, CDR1 is LNHDA and CDR2 is SQIVND (reference sequence). CDR3 sequence (DNA): TGTGCCAGTAGTATGAGGAGACAGAGAGATGGCTACACCTTC. This sequence encodes CASSMRRQRDGYTF.

The chain is built from TRBV10-3 and TRBJ1-1, with D possibly TRBD1 on 6 matching bases. Trimming removed 4 bases from V and 0 bases from J, with 12 bases in between. The CDR3 is 15 amino acids. The germline V gene has CDR1 ENHRY and CDR2 SYGVKD. The DNA of the CDR3 is TGTGCCATCAGTGGGACAGCGCGCATGAACACTGAAGCTTTCTTT. It encodes CAISGTARMNTEAFF.

This clone was recorded a few times. V gene TRBV21-1 combines with J gene TRBJ1-1; TRBD1 is taken as the D call from the table, unchecked against the DNA. TRBV21-1 is deemed a pseudogene. CDR3 size: 14 residues. The CDR3 bases are TGTGCCAGCAGCAAAGTTCAGGGGATGAGCGAAGCTTTCTTT. This gives the protein CASSKVQGMSEAFF.

This sequence joins TRBV18 and TRBJ1-4; 8 bases align to TRBD1. Germline CDR1 KGHSH, CDR2 LQKENI. CDR3 length: 15 residues. Trimming cost V 2 bases and J 3 bases; bases outside gene matches: 2. The CDR3 DNA reads as TGTGCCAGCTCACCAGGACAGGGTCCTAATGAAAAACTGTTTTTT. This gives the protein CASSPGQGPNEKLFF.

The gene calls are TRBV7-9 and TRBJ2-5; 10 bases line up with TRBD2. The CDR3 has 14 residues. Germline V gene sequence: CDR1 SEHNR, CDR2 FQNEAQ (reference sequence). The ends lost 4 bases at V and 3 bases at J; junction bases unmatched: 2. CDR3 protein: CASSSGLAEETQYF. CDR3 nucleotide sequence: TGTGCCAGCAGCTCAGGACTAGCGGAAGAGACCCAGTACTTC.

The J gene is TRBJ1-1, the V gene TRBV5-6; 8 bases agree with TRBD1. The CDR3 covers 16 residues. Germline lookup yields CDR1 SGHDT and CDR2 YYEEEE. Trimming took 4 bases from V and 0 from J; bases not matched to a gene: 8. The CDR3 protein is CASSRTGPLMNTEAFF. The CDR3 DNA reads TGTGCCAGCAGCCGGACAGGGCCGCTGATGAACACTGAAGCTTTCTTT. Full variable domain (outside the CDR3, taken from reference TRBV5-6 and TRBJ1-1): DAGVTQSPTHLIKTRGQQVTLRCSPKSGHDTVSWYQQALGQGPQFIFQYYEEEERQRGNFPDRFSGHQFPNYSSELNVNALLLGDSALYLCASSRTGPLMNTEAFFGQGTRLTVV.

The rearrangement uses TRBV5-6 and TRBJ2-1, with TRBD1 identical over 8 bases. The V gene end was trimmed by 0 bases and the J gene end by 8 bases; junction bases not matched to a gene: 7. Per the germline V gene, CDR1 is SGHDT and CDR2 is YYEEEE. The CDR3 is 15 amino acids. This CDR3 is CASSLVQGAIDEQFF. The CDR3 DNA reads TGTGCCAGCAGCTTGGTTCAGGGGGCGATCGATGAGCAGTTCTTC.

CDR3 sequence (DNA): TGTGCCAGCAGTTCCGCATCGGGGGGCCCCGAGACCCAGTACTTC. Translation: CASSSASGGPETQYF. V gene TRBV27 combines with J gene TRBJ2-5, with D maybe TRBD2 (7 bases). The CDR3 extends over 15 amino acids. Looked up from germline, CDR1 is MNHEY and CDR2 is SMNVEV (reference sequence). Deletions cut 4 bases from V and 5 bases from J, with 17 bases between.

The chain employs TRBV18 and TRBJ1-1; D is perhaps TRBD1 (5 bases). V lost 4 bases and J 1 base, leaving 10 bases between the germline ends. The V gene's germline CDR1 is KGHSH and CDR2 LQKENI. The CDR3 consists of 14 residues. In nucleotides, the CDR3 is TGTGCCAGCTCACTGGACAAGCGGAACACTGAAGCTTTCTTT. Protein product: CASSLDKRNTEAFF.

The gene calls are TRBV7-9 and TRBJ2-1; TRBD2 agrees at 8 bases. Trimming at V came to 5 bases and at J to 2 bases, leaving 8 bases not matched to a gene. The CDR3 runs 16 residues. Germline assignment: CDR1 SEHNR and CDR2 FQNEAQ (reference sequence). CDR3 nucleotides: TGTGCCAGCAGCCCACCACTAGCGGCAACCTACAATGAGCAGTTCTTC. The encoded protein is CASSPPLAATYNEQFF.

V gene TRBV27 combines with J gene TRBJ2-7; 11 bases line up with TRBD2. This CDR3 region has 16 residues. Unmatched junction bases numbered 8, after V lost 5 bases and J lost 2 bases. CDR1 is MNHEY and CDR2 is SMNVEV in the germline V gene (reference sequence). The CDR3: CASSRGTSGFPYEQYF. The CDR3 bases are TGTGCCAGCAGTCGGGGGACTAGCGGTTTCCCCTACGAGCAGTACTTC.

The genes are TRBV4-2 and TRBJ2-7, with TRBD2 identical over 7 bases. The CDR3 totals 17 residues. In germline, CDR1 is LGHNA, CDR2 YNFKEQ. Trimming at V came to 0 bases and at J to 2 bases, leaving 10 bases not matched to a gene. CDR3 DNA sequence: TGTGCCAGCAGCCAAGACGGCGGGGCGGGAGAGACCTACGAGCAGTACTTC. Protein: CASSQDGGAGETYEQYF.

This clone has just a few counts. The chain uses TRBV15 and TRBJ2-1; 10 bases are a match to TRBD2. J gave up 4 bases and V 1 base, and 1 base lay outside the gene matches. The germline gives CDR1 LNHNV, CDR2 YYDKDF (reference sequence). The CDR3 contains 15 residues. CDR3 DNA: TGTGCCACCAGCAGAGTAGCGGGAGGTTACAATGAGCAGTTCTTC. Protein product: CATSRVAGGYNEQFF.

The V gene is TRBV19, the J gene TRBJ2-4; maybe TRBD1 (5 bases). The CDR3 is made up of 14 amino acids. Germline CDR1 LNHDA, CDR2 SQIVND (reference sequence). V was trimmed by 7 bases and J by 6 bases, leaving 16 bases between them. This chain's CDR3 is CASTPGAGGNIQYF. CDR3 bases: TGTGCCAGTACCCCTGGGGCTGGCGGAAACATTCAGTACTTC.

The V gene is TRBV10-3, the J gene TRBJ2-5; the match to TRBD1 covers 8 bases. This CDR3 spans 15 amino acids. Germline values: CDR1 ENHRY, CDR2 SYGVKD. Trimming took 4 bases from V and 2 from J; bases not matched to a gene: 6. The CDR3 region is CAISGDRIYQETQYF. The CDR3 DNA follows: TGTGCCATCAGTGGGGACAGGATCTATCAAGAGACCCAGTACTTC.

The table lists this clone with a few counts. V and J are TRBV6-5 and TRBJ1-4; 10 bases agree with TRBD1. The germline CDR1 and CDR2 sequences are MNHEY and SVGAGI. V lost 2 bases and J lost 10; bases outside the gene matches: 7. This CDR3 has 15 amino acids. CDR3 sequence reads: CASSYVGTGEGKLFF. The CDR3 bases are TGTGCCAGCAGTTACGTAGGGACAGGGGAGGGAAAACTGTTTTTT.

The gene calls are TRBV19 and TRBJ2-1; a weak D match, TRBD2 (7 bases). With 11 bases removed from V and 13 bases from J, the gap between germline ends came to 24 bases. CDR1 and CDR2 (germline): LNHDA, SQIVND (reference sequence). The CDR3 consists of 13 residues. This chain's CDR3 is CASGGGSLSPQFF. CDR3 DNA sequence: TGTGCCTCGGGGGGCGGGAGTTTGTCCCCCCAGTTCTTC.

This clone was seen more than once but under ten times. This chain uses TRBV2 with TRBJ1-4; 7 bases are a match to TRBD1. CDR1 is SNHLY and CDR2 is FYNNEI in the germline V gene. V shed 8 bases, J shed 5 bases, and the junction held 5 bases outside the gene matches. The CDR3 length is 13 residues. DNA for the CDR3: TGTGCCAGCGCGGGACAGACGAATGAAAAACTGTTTTTT. It translates to CASAGQTNEKLFF.

The chain combines TRBV11-3 with TRBJ2-1; 9 bases agree with TRBD2. Looked up from germline, CDR1 is SGHNT and CDR2 is YENEEA. V shed 1 base, J shed 1 base, and the junction held 2 bases outside the gene matches. The CDR3 loop spans 16 amino acids. DNA for the CDR3: TGTGCCAGCAGCTTAGTGCTAGCGGGGTCCTACAATGAGCAGTTCTTC. Translation gives CASSLVLAGSYNEQFF.

The chain links TRBV19 to TRBJ2-3, with 15 bases aligning to TRBD2. V trimming: 5 bases; J trimming: 5 bases; junction bases outside the gene matches: 11. CDR1 and CDR2 from the germline V gene are LNHDA and SQIVND (reference sequence). The CDR3 runs 18 residues. CDR3 in amino acids: CASSPGTSGRNWGDTQYF. The CDR3 nucleotides are TGTGCCAGTAGTCCCGGGACTAGCGGGAGGAACTGGGGAGATACGCAGTATTTT.

The V and J genes are TRBV27 and TRBJ2-4; 14 positions match TRBD2. The CDR3 loop spans 18 amino acids. The germline gives CDR1 MNHEY, CDR2 SMNVEV (reference sequence). The junction had 8 bases not matched to a gene; V was cut back by 4 bases and J by 3 bases. This CDR3 is CASSSTRLAGGIKNIQYF. CDR3 nucleotide sequence: TGTGCCAGCAGTTCAACCAGACTAGCGGGAGGGATCAAAAACATTCAGTACTTC.

This sequence joins TRBV9 and TRBJ1-3; weak D call: TRBD1 (6 bases). CDR1 and CDR2 from the germline V gene are SGDLS and YYNGEE. Trimming left V 3 bases short and J 4 bases short, with 14 bases between. The CDR3 spans 15 residues. CDR3 loop: CASSDTTGRGNTIYF. The CDR3 DNA reads TGTGCCAGCAGCGATACTACAGGGAGAGGAAACACCATATATTTT.

The CDR3: CASSQEGGRTGELFF. The CDR3 DNA is TGTGCCAGCAGCCAAGAGGGAGGGCGCACCGGGGAGCTGTTTTTT. The rearrangement uses TRBV4-2 and TRBJ2-2, with TRBD2 matching 7 bases. In germline, CDR1 is LGHNA, CDR2 YNFKEQ. The CDR3 totals 15 residues. J lost 4 bases, V lost 0 bases, and 2 bases had no gene match.

This sequence joins TRBV28 and TRBJ2-1; 12 bases line up with TRBD2. V shed 8 bases, J shed 6 bases, and the junction held 14 bases outside the gene matches. This CDR3 has 17 residues. Germline lookup yields CDR1 MDHEN and CDR2 SYDVKM. The DNA of the CDR3 is TGTGCCAGCGGTGGACTAGCGGGATCCGTTTATCGCAATGAGCAGTTCTTC. As protein: CASGGLAGSVYRNEQFF.